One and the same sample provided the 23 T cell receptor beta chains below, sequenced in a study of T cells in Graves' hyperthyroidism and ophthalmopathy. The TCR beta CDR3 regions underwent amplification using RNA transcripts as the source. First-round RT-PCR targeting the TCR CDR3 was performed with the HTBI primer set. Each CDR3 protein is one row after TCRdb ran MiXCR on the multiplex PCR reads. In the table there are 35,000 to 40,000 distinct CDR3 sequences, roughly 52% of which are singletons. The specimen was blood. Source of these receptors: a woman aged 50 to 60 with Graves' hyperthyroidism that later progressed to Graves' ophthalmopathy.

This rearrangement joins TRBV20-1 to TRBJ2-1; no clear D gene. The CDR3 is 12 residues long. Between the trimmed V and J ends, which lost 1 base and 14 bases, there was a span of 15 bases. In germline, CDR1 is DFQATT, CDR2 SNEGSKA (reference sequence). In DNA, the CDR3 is TGCAGTGCTAGAGGGGTTGGCCAACGAGAGTTCTTC. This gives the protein CSARGVGQREFF.

This CDR3 is CAISAGAGGPYNEQFF. CDR3 in DNA: TGTGCCATCAGTGCAGGGGCGGGAGGGCCTTACAATGAGCAGTTCTTC. The genes are TRBV10-3 and TRBJ2-1; 9 positions agree with TRBD2. Trimming cost V 4 bases and J 4 bases; bases outside gene matches: 8. Germline V gives CDR1 ENHRY, CDR2 SYGVKD. The CDR3 runs to 16 residues.

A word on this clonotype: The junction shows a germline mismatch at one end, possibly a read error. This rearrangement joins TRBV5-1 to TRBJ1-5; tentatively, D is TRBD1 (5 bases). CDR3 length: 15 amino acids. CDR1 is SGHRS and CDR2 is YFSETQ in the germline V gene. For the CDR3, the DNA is TGTGCCGGCGCCTTTTCGGGGGACCCTGGACAGCCCCAGCATTTT. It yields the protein CAGAFSGDPGQPQHF.

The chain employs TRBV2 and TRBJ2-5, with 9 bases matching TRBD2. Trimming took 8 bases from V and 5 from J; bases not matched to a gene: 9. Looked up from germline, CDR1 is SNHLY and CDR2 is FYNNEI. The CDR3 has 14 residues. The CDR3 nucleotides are TGTGCCAGCGTGGGCGGGGGGGCGGCGGAGACCCAGTACTTC. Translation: CASVGGGAAETQYF.

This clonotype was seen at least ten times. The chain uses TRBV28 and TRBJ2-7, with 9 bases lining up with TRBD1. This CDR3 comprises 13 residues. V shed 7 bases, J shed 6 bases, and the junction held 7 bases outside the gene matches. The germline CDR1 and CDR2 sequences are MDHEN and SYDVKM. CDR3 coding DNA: TGTGCCAGCAACAAGGGACAGGGCGGCGAGCAGTACTTC. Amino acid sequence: CASNKGQGGEQYF.

As DNA, the CDR3 is TGTGCCAGCAGCTTTGACAGGGGTAATCAGCCCCAGCATTTT. Protein sequence: CASSFDRGNQPQHF. This sequence joins TRBV7-6 and TRBJ1-5; TRBD1 agrees at 8 bases. CDR1 and CDR2 (germline): SGHVS, FNYEAQ. V lost 3 bases to trimming and J lost 4 bases; unmatched junction nucleotides: 2. CDR3 length: 14 amino acids.

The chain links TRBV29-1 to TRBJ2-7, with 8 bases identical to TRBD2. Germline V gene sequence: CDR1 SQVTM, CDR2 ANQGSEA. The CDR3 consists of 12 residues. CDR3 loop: CAAWSGSYEQYF. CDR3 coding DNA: TGCGCCGCCTGGAGCGGGAGTTACGAGCAGTACTTC.

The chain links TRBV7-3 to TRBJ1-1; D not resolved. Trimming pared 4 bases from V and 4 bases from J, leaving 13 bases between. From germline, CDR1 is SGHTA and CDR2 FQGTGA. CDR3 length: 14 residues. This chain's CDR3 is CASSSIAGATEAFF. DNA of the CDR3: TGTGCCAGCAGCTCGATAGCGGGAGCCACTGAAGCTTTCTTT.

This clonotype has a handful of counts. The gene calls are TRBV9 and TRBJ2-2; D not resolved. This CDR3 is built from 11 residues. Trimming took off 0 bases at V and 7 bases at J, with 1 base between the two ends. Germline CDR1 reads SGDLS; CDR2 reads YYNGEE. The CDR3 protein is CASSVGGELFF. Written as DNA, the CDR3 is TGTGCCAGCAGCGTAGGCGGGGAGCTGTTTTTT. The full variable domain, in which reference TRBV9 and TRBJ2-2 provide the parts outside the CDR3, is DSGVTQTPKHLITATGQRVTLRCSPRSGDLSVYWYQQSLDQGLQFLIQYYNGEERAKGNILERFSAQQFPDLHSELNLSSLELGDSALYFCASSVGGELFFGEGSRLTVL.

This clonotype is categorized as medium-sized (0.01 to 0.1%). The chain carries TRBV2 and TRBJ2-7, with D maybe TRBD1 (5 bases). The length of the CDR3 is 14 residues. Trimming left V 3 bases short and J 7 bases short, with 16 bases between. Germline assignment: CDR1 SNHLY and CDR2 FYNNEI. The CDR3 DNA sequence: TGTGCCAGCAGTGATAGTAGGGGAATGGAGGAGCAGTACTTC. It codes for CASSDSRGMEEQYF.

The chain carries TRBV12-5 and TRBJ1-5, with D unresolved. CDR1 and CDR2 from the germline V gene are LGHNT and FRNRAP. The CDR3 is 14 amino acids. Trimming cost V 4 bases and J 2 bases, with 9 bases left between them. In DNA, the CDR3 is TGTGCTAGTGGTTGGGTGCGGGGCAATCAGCCCCAGCATTTT. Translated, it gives CASGWVRGNQPQHF.

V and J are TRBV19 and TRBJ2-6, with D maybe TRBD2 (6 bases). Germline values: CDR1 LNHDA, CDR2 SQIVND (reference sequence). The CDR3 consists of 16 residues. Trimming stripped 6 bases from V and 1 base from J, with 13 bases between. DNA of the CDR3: TGTGCCAGTAGCGGGGGAGTGAGTTCTGGGGCCAACGTCCTGACTTTC. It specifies CASSGGVSSGANVLTF.

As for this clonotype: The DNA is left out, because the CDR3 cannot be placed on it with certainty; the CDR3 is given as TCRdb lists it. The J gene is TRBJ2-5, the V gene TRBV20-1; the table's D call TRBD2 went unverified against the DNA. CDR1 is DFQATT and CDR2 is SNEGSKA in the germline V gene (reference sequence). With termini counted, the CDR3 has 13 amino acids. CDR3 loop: CSARWASGSQSYF.

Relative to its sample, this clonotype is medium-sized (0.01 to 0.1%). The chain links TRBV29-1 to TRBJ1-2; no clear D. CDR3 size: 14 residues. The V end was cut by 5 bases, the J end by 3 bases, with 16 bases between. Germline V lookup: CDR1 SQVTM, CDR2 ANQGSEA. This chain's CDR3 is CSVSPFTGYYGYTF. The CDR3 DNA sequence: TGCAGCGTTTCCCCCTTCACGGGATACTATGGCTACACCTTC. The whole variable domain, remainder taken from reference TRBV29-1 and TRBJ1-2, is SAVISQKPSRDICQRGTSLTIQCQVDSQVTMMFWYRQQPGQSLTLIATANQGSEATYESGFVIDKFPISRPNLTFSTLTVSNMSPEDSSIYLCSVSPFTGYYGYTFGSGTRLTVV.

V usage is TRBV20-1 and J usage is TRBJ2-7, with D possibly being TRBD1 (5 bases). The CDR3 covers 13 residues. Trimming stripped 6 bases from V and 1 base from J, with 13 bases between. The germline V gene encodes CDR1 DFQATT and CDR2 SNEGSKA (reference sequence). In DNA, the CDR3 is TGCAGTGCAAAAGACAGTATATCCTACGAGCAGTACTTC. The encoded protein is CSAKDSISYEQYF.

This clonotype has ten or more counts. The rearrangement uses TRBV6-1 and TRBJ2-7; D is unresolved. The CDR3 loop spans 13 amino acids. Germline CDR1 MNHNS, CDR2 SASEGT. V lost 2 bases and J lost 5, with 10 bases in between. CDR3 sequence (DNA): TGTGCCAGCAGTGAATGGCAAATACACGAGCAGTACTTC. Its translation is CASSEWQIHEQYF.

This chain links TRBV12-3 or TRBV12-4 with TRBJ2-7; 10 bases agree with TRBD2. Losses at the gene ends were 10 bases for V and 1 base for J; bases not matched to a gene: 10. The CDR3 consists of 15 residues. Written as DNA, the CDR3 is TGTGCCACCAGACATAGCGGGGGGCCTTCCTACGAGCAGTACTTC. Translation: CATRHSGGPSYEQYF.

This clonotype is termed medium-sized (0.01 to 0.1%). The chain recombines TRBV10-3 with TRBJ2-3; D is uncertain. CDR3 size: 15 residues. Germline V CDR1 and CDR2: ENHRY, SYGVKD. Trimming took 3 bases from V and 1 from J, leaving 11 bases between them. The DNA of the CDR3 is TGTGCCATCAGTGATGTATTGATGGGCACAGATACGCAGTATTTT. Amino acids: CAISDVLMGTDTQYF.

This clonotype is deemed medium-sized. The CDR3 region is CAISRQRERTGELFF. The CDR3 DNA follows: TGTGCCATCAGTCGGCAGCGGGAACGAACCGGGGAGCTGTTTTTT. The J gene is TRBJ2-2, the V gene TRBV10-3, with TRBD2 identical over 7 bases. Losses at the gene ends were 5 bases for V and 5 bases for J; bases not matched to a gene: 8. The CDR3 sequence is 15 residues long. Germline V CDR1 and CDR2: ENHRY, SYGVKD.

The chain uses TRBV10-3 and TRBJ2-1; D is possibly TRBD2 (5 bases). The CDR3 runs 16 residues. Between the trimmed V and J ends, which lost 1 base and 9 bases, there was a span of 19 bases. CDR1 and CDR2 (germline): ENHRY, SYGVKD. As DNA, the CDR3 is TGTGCCATCAGTGAGTGGGTCCCAAGGAAGGACTTTGAGCAGTTCTTC. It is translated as CAISEWVPRKDFEQFF.

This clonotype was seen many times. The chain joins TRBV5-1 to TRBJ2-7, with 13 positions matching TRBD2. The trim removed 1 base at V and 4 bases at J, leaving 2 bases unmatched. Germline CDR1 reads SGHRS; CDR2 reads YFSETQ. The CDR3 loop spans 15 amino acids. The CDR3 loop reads CASSLTSGREYEQYF. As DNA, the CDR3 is TGCGCCAGCAGCTTGACTAGCGGGAGGGAATACGAGCAGTACTTC.

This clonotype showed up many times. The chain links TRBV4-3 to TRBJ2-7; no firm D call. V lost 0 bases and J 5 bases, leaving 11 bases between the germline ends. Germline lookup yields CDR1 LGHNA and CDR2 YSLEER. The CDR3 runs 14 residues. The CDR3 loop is CASSQDWGFDEQYF. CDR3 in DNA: TGCGCCAGCAGCCAAGATTGGGGTTTCGACGAGCAGTACTTC.

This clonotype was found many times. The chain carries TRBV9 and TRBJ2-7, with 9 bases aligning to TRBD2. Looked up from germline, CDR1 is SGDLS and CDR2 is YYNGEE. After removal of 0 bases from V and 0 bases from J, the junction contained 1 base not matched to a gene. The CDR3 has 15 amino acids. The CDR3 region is CASSVGGGVSYEQYF. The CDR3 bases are TGTGCCAGCAGCGTAGGCGGGGGGGTCTCCTACGAGCAGTACTTC.